This is a list of T cell receptor beta chains from one sample in a study of T cell responses to AZD1222 COVID-19 vaccine. The table came from immunoSEQ multiplex PCR; TCRdb's copy has only in-frame clones and leaves some out. The sample lists 150,000 to 180,000 clones; around 90% were seen once. The sample was peripheral blood, taken on day 0 of AZD1222 vaccination. The receptors here all came from an adult in good health. Both conserved end residues are part of each CDR3. A D gene is named only where the DNA matches it firmly. Some rows have no size entry. The others give once, few or many, or a class for an expanded clone.

TRBJ2-7 - TRBV25-1 - CASRQGSSYEQYF TGTGCCAGCAGACAGGGATCCTCCTACGAGCAGTACTTC
TRBJ1-1 TRBD1 TRBV30 once CAWSVDRGYTEAFF TGTGCCTGGAGTGTAGACAGGGGGTACACTGAAGCTTTCTTT
TRBJ1-1 - TRBV11-3 - CASSLGPGRTEAFF TGTGCCAGCAGTCTAGGGCCAGGGAGGACTGAAGCTTTCTTT
TRBJ1-2 - TRBV4-1 - CASSLRVSNYGYTF TGCGCCAGCAGCCTCAGGGTTTCCAACTATGGCTACACCTTC
TRBJ1-4 - TRBV5-5 - CASSLDRVEKLFF TGTGCCAGCAGCTTGGATCGGGTCGAAAAACTGTTTTTT
TRBJ1-2 - TRBV7-9 - CASSLPLGYGYTF TGTGCCAGCAGCTTACCGCTGGGCTATGGCTACACCTTC
TRBJ1-5 - TRBV6-6 - CASSLSGGASNQPQHF TGTGCCAGCAGCCTCTCGGGGGGCGCGAGCAATCAGCCCCAGCATTTT
TRBJ2-7 TRBD1 TRBV6-5 - CASSYSGTGSPYEQYF TGTGCCAGCAGTTACTCGGGGACAGGGTCCCCCTACGAGCAGTACTTC
TRBJ1-1 TRBD1 TRBV5-1 - CASSTTGLWAFF TGCGCCAGCAGCACGACAGGGTTGTGGGCTTTCTTT
TRBJ1-2 - TRBV6-1 once CASSEAVTPGGNYGYTF TGTGCCAGCAGTGAAGCGGTAACCCCGGGAGGGAACTATGGCTACACCTTC
TRBJ2-1 TRBD1 TRBV4-1 - CASSPVPGQGTDEQFF TGCGCCAGCAGCCCAGTCCCGGGACAGGGAACAGATGAGCAGTTCTTC
TRBJ1-3 TRBD1 TRBV5-8 once CASSLDRGYTIYF TGTGCCAGCAGCTTGGACAGGGGTTACACCATATATTTT
TRBJ2-5 TRBD1 TRBV6-2/TRBV6-3 - CASRPPGTEKETQYF TGTGCCAGCAGGCCTCCCGGGACAGAAAAAGAGACCCAGTACTTC
TRBJ2-3 TRBD2 TRBV5-4 few CASSPGPARLAGDTQYF TGTGCCAGCAGTCCCGGACCAGCTCGACTAGCCGGGGATACGCAGTATTTT
TRBJ2-2 TRBD1 TRBV24-1 - CATMDRGYTGELFF TGTGCCACCATGGACAGGGGATACACCGGGGAGCTGTTTTTT
TRBJ2-5 - TRBV21-1 - CASSKVQKIRTGGKETQYF TGTGCCAGCAGCAAAGTCCAGAAAATCCGGACAGGGGGGAAAGAGACCCAGTACTTC
TRBJ1-3 - TRBV4-2 - CASSQEGGSGNTIYF TGTGCCAGCAGCCAAGAGGGGGGCTCTGGAAACACCATATATTTT